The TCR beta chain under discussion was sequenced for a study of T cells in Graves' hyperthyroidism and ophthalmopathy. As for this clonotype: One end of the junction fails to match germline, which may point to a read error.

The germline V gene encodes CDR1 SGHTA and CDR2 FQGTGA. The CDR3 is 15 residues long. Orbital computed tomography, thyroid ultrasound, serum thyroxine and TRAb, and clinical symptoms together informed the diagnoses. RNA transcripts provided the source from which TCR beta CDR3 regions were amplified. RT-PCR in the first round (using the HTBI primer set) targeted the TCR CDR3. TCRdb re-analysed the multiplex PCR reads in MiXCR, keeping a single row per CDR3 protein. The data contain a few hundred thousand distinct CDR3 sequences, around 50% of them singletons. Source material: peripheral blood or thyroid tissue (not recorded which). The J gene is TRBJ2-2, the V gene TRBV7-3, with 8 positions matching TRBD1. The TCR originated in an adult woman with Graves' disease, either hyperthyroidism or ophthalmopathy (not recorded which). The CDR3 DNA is TGTGCCAGCAGCCCGGACAGGGTAAACACCGGGAAGCTGTTTTTT. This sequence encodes CASSPDRVNTGKLFF.